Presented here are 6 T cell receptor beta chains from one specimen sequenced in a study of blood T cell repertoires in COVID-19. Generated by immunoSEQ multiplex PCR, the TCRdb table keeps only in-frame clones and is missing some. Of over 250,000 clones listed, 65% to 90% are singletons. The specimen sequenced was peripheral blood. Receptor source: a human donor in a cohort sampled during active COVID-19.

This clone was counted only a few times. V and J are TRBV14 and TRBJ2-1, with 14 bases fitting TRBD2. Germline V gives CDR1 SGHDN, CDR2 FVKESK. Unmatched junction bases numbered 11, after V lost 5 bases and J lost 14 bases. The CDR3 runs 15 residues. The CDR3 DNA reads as TGTGCCAGCAGCACCCAAGGGACTAGCGGGAGTCTGAAGTTCTTC. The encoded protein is CASSTQGTSGSLKFF.

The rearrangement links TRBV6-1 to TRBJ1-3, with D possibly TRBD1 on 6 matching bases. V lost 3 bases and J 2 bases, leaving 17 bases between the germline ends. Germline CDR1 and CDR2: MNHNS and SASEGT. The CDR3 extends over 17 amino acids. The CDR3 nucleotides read TGTGCCAGCAGTGATCCCGGGACAATGTTTCCTGGAAACACCATATATTTT. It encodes CASSDPGTMFPGNTIYF.

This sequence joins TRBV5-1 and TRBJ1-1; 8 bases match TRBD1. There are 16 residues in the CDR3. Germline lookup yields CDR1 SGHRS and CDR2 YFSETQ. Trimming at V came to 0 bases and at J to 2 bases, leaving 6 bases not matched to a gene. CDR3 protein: CASSLEPGGANTEAFF. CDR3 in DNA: TGCGCCAGCAGCTTGGAACCAGGGGGCGCAAACACTGAAGCTTTCTTT.

The CDR3 DNA is TGTGCCAGCTCACCAGCACTCACAGATACGCAGTATTTT. Its translation: CASSPALTDTQYF. The chain couples TRBV18 to TRBJ2-3, with unresolved D. The CDR3 extends over 13 amino acids. Germline values: CDR1 KGHSH, CDR2 LQKENI. V was clipped by 2 bases and J by 2 bases, with 5 bases between them.

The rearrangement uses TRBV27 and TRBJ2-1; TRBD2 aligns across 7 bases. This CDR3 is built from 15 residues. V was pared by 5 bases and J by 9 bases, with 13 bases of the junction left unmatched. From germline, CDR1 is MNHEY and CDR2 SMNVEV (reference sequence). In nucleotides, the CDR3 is TGTGCCAGCAGTCCCGGGACTACATCTACAAGTGAGCAGTTCTTC. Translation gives CASSPGTTSTSEQFF.

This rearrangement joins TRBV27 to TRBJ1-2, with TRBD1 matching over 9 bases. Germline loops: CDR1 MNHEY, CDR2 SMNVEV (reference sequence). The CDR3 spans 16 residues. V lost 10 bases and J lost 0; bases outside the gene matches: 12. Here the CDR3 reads CATRSGQGLTNYGYTF. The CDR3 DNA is TGTGCCACGAGGTCGGGACAGGGCTTGACTAACTATGGCTACACCTTC.